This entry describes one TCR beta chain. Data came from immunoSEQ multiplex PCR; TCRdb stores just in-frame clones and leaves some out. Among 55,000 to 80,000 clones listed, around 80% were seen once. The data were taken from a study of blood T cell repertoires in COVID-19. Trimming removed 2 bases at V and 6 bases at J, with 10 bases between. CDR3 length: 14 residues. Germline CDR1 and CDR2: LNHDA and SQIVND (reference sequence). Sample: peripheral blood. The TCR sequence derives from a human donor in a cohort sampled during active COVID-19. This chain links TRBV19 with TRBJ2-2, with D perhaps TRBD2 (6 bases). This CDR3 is CASSINGGAGELFF. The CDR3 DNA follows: TGTGCCAGTAGTATAAACGGAGGGGCCGGGGAGCTGTTTTTT.